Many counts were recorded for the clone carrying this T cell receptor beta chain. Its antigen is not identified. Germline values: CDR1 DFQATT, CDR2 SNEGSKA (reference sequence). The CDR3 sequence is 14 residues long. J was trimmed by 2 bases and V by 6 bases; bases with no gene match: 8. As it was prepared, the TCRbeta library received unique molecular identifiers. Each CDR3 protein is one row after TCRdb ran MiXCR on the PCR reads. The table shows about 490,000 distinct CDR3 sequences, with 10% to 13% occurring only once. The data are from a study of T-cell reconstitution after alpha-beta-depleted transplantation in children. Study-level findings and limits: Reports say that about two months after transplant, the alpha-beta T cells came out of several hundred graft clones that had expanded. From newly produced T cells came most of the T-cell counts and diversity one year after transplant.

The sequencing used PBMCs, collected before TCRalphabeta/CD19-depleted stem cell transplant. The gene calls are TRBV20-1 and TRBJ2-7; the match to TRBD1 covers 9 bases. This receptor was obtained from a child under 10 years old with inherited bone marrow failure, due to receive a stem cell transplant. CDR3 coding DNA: TGCAGTGCCTTTGACCGGGACAGGGCCTACGAGCAGTACTTC. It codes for CSAFDRDRAYEQYF.